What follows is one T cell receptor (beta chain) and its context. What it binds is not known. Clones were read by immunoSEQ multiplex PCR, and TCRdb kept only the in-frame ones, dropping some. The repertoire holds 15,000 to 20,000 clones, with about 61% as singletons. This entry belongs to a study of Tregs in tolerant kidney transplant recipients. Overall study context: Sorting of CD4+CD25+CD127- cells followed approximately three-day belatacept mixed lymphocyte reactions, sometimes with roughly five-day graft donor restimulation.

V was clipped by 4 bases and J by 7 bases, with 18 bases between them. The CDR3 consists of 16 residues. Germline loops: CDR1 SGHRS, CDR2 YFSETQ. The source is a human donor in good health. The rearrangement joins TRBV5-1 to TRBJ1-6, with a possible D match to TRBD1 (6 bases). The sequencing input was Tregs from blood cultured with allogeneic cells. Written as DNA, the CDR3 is TGCGCCAGCAGCCCCAGAGGACAGCCCGGGAATTCACCCCTCCACTTT. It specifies CASSPRGQPGNSPLHF. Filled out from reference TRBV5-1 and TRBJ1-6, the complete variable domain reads KAGVTQTPRYLIKTRGQQVTLSCSPISGHRSVSWYQQTPGQGLQFLFEYFSETQRNKGNFPGRFSGRQFSNSRSEMNVSTLELGDSALYLCASSPRGQPGNSPLHFGNGTRLTVT.